These 23 T cell receptor beta chains were sequenced from one sample in a study of T cell responses to AZD1222 COVID-19 vaccine. Sequencing used immunoSEQ multiplex PCR; TCRdb keeps in-frame clones, though not all of them. The repertoire holds tens of thousands of clones, with 86% as singletons. The sequences come from peripheral blood, collected on day 0 of AZD1222 vaccination. These receptor sequences come from an adult in good health.

J is TRBJ1-4 and V is TRBV11-2, with D perhaps TRBD1 (5 bases). This CDR3 has 14 amino acids. The ends were cut back, 4 bases at V and 7 bases at J, with 13 bases in the middle. Germline loops: CDR1 SGHAT, CDR2 FQNNGV. This CDR3 is CASSWGRDREKLFF. The CDR3, as DNA: TGTGCCAGCAGCTGGGGGAGGGATCGTGAAAAACTGTTTTTT.

The chain recombines TRBV21-1 with TRBJ2-3. TRBV21-1 constitutes a pseudogene. The CDR3 spans 16 residues. CDR3 DNA sequence: TGTGCCAGCAGCAAGGGGGAGAAGTACCAGAGTGATACGCAGTATTTT. Translated: CASSKGEKYQSDTQYF.

This clone was counted a single time. The chain couples TRBV6-2 or TRBV6-3 to TRBJ2-2; D ambiguous. Trimming took 5 bases from V and 1 from J, leaving 8 bases between them. The CDR3 consists of 14 residues. Germline assignment: CDR1 MNHEY and CDR2 SVGEGT. The CDR3, as DNA: TGTGCCAGCAGTCGCCGGTTGAACACCGGGGAGCTGTTTTTT. Translated, it gives CASSRRLNTGELFF.

This rearrangement joins TRBV9 to TRBJ2-1; 7 bases fit TRBD1. Germline CDR1 and CDR2: SGDLS and YYNGEE. The CDR3 is 15 amino acids. The junction had 3 bases not matched to a gene; V was cut back by 3 bases and J by 0 bases. Here the CDR3 DNA reads TGTGCCAGCAGCGGACAGGGTACCTCCTACAATGAGCAGTTCTTC. This codes for CASSGQGTSYNEQFF.

The chain has TRBV28 and TRBJ2-2; TRBD2 might be the D (6 bases). V shed 3 bases and J shed 8 bases, with 16 bases lying between them. Germline loops: CDR1 MDHEN, CDR2 SYDVKM. The CDR3 length is 15 residues. CDR3 DNA: TGTGCCAGCAGTTTGGCGACTAGGGGCTTTGGGGAGCTGTTTTTT. Encoded protein: CASSLATRGFGELFF.

The chain combines TRBV7-8 with TRBJ1-2, with D hard to call. Per the germline V gene, CDR1 is SGHVS and CDR2 is FQNEAQ. The CDR3 totals 13 residues. Trimming cost V 5 bases and J 6 bases, with 13 bases left between them. CDR3 protein: CASSPPYGNGYTF. CDR3 nucleotides: TGTGCCAGCAGCCCCCCCTATGGCAATGGCTACACCTTC.

This clone was seen only a few times. The chain links TRBV5-4 to TRBJ2-3, with D maybe TRBD1 (6 bases). The CDR3 has 16 amino acids. The V gene lost 2 bases and the J gene lost 1 base, with 14 bases spanning the gap. Per the germline V gene, CDR1 is SGHNT and CDR2 is YYREEE (reference sequence). CDR3 DNA sequence: TGTGCCAGCAGCTTCGCCGGGACAAGGGGCACAGATACGCAGTATTTT. Translating it yields CASSFAGTRGTDTQYF.

This chain connects TRBV6-5 to TRBJ2-7; 7 nucleotides match TRBD2. With V trimmed by 5 bases and J by 0 bases, 7 bases remained unmatched. The CDR3 is made up of 15 amino acids. The germline V gene encodes CDR1 MNHEY and CDR2 SVGAGI. CDR3 coding DNA: TGTGCCAGCAGTCCCGGGGGGACTGGCTCCTACGAGCAGTACTTC. Encoded protein: CASSPGGTGSYEQYF.

This chain joins TRBV28 and TRBJ1-5; D ambiguous. The length of the CDR3 is 11 residues. Germline V gene lookup returns CDR1 MDHEN and CDR2 SYDVKM. In DNA, the CDR3 is TGTGCGACGGCGGGGAATCAGCCCCAGCATTTT. It encodes CATAGNQPQHF.

This chain uses TRBV7-3 with TRBJ2-3; D is perhaps TRBD1 (6 bases). Trimming pared 7 bases from V and 2 bases from J, leaving 13 bases between. CDR1 and CDR2 (germline): SGHTA, FQGTGA. CDR3 size: 14 residues. This chain's CDR3 is CASTWAGATDTQYF. CDR3 sequence (DNA): TGTGCCAGCACTTGGGCAGGGGCCACAGATACGCAGTATTTT.

CDR3 DNA: TGTGCCAGTAGTATGGAGAAGGGTTCTGGAAACACCATATATTTT. Translation gives CASSMEKGSGNTIYF. V is TRBV19 and J is TRBJ1-3; D is unclear. Deletions cut 3 bases from V and 1 base from J, with 10 bases between. Germline CDR1 is LNHDA and CDR2 is SQIVND (reference sequence). The CDR3 consists of 15 residues.

This chain uses TRBV11-2 with TRBJ2-7; 10 positions match TRBD1. With 8 bases clipped from V and 1 base from J, the junction kept 2 bases outside the gene matches. The CDR3 is 13 residues long. Germline V gene sequence: CDR1 SGHAT, CDR2 FQNNGV. The CDR3 DNA reads as TGTGCCAGCGGGACAGGGGTATCCTACGAGCAGTACTTC. It yields the protein CASGTGVSYEQYF.

This clone occurred a few times. CDR3: CASSQGKAGVRYNEQFF. The CDR3, as DNA: TGTGCCAGCAGCCAAGGAAAAGCGGGAGTGAGGTACAATGAGCAGTTCTTC. This sequence joins TRBV3-1 (or the pseudogene TRBV3-2) and TRBJ2-1; 8 bases are shared with TRBD2. The germline V gene encodes CDR1 LGHDT and CDR2 YNNKEL (reference sequence). There are 17 residues in the CDR3. With 1 base clipped from V and 4 bases from J, the junction kept 9 bases outside the gene matches.

The CDR3 DNA is TGCAGCGTTGCGGGAAGCAATCAGCCCCAGCATTTT. It encodes CSVAGSNQPQHF. V and J are TRBV29-1 and TRBJ1-5; unclear D gene. Germline lookup yields CDR1 SQVTM and CDR2 ANQGSEA. The V gene lost 4 bases and the J gene lost 1 base, with 5 bases spanning the gap. The CDR3 is 12 residues long.

The rearrangement joins TRBV15 to TRBJ2-3; D is unresolved. The CDR3 length is 14 residues. Germline V lookup: CDR1 LNHNV, CDR2 YYDKDF (reference sequence). V lost 0 bases and J lost 1, with 5 bases in between. The CDR3 loop is CATSREYGTDTQYF. The CDR3 nucleotides are TGTGCCACCAGCAGAGAATACGGCACAGATACGCAGTATTTT.

The chain couples TRBV4-3 to TRBJ1-5, with D possibly TRBD1 on 6 matching bases. The germline V gene has CDR1 LGHNA and CDR2 YSLEER. The CDR3 is made up of 17 amino acids. V was cut by 5 bases and J by 1 base, with 18 bases left in between. DNA of the CDR3: TGCGCCAGCAGCTGTACCTGTGGGGGCATAAGCAATCAGCCCCAGCATTTT. Its translation: CASSCTCGGISNQPQHF.

J is TRBJ1-5 and V is TRBV10-2, with 8 bases identical to TRBD1. The CDR3 loop spans 14 amino acids. CDR1 WSHSY and CDR2 SAAADI come from the germline V gene. The J segment lost 3 bases and the V segment lost 4 bases, leaving 2 bases of the junction unmatched. This chain's CDR3 is CASSADRVNQPQHF. CDR3 DNA: TGCGCCAGCAGTGCGGACAGGGTCAATCAGCCCCAGCATTTT.

The chain carries TRBV29-1 and TRBJ2-7; D call uncertain. V was pared by 0 bases and J by 0 bases, with 9 bases between. This CDR3 comprises 14 residues. Germline V gene data show CDR1 as SQVTM and CDR2 as ANQGSEA. The CDR3 reads CSVEDRAFSYEQYF. The CDR3 DNA reads as TGCAGCGTTGAAGATCGAGCCTTCTCCTACGAGCAGTACTTC.

This clone was picked up one time. V usage is TRBV28 and J usage is TRBJ1-2, with a tentative D call TRBD1 (6 bases). Trimming shortened V by 6 bases and J by 4 bases, and 12 bases separated the two germline ends. Germline CDR1 reads MDHEN; CDR2 reads SYDVKM. The CDR3 is 13 residues long. The CDR3 nucleotides read TGTGCCAGCAGGCCACAGGGTACCTATGGCTACACCTTC. Amino acid sequence: CASRPQGTYGYTF.

The chain is built from TRBV5-6 and TRBJ1-4, with 8 bases aligning to TRBD1. The CDR3 covers 16 residues. Germline-derived CDR1 and CDR2 are SGHDT and YYEEEE. The V segment lost 4 bases and the J segment 3 bases; nucleotides outside the gene matches: 8. The CDR3 sequence is CASSTGTGGANEKLFF. CDR3 DNA sequence: TGTGCCAGCAGCACCGGGACAGGTGGGGCTAATGAAAAACTGTTTTTT.

The V call is TRBV7-6, the J call TRBJ2-3; 7 positions agree with TRBD2. V lost 5 bases to trimming and J lost 2 bases; unmatched junction nucleotides: 7. This CDR3 has 15 amino acids. Per the germline V gene, CDR1 is SGHVS and CDR2 is FNYEAQ. CDR3 amino acids: CASSASGGTTDTQYF. The DNA for the CDR3 is TGTGCCAGCAGCGCTAGCGGAGGTACCACAGATACGCAGTATTTT.

This chain uses TRBV7-9 with TRBJ2-5; no reliable D call. V was cut by 0 bases and J by 5 bases, with 4 bases left in between. Per the germline V gene, CDR1 is SEHNR and CDR2 is FQNEAQ (reference sequence). The CDR3 runs 12 residues. CDR3 loop: CASSLALETQYF. As DNA, the CDR3 is TGTGCCAGCAGCTTAGCGCTCGAGACCCAGTACTTC.

The rearrangement links TRBV14 to TRBJ2-1, with TRBD2 as a possible D gene (6 bases). This CDR3 has 14 residues. Per the germline V gene, CDR1 is SGHDN and CDR2 is FVKESK. The ends were cut back, 1 base at V and 8 bases at J, with 12 bases in the middle. The CDR3 DNA reads TGTGCCAGCAGCCAAGGATCGGGGGTCGATGAGCAGTTCTTC. Translation gives CASSQGSGVDEQFF.